The T cell receptor beta chain described here comes from a study of T cell responses to AZD1222 COVID-19 vaccine. Study-wide context: It was second doses at about 4 or about 12 weeks that were pooled.

Germline lookup yields CDR1 WNHNN and CDR2 SYGVQD (reference sequence). V shed 4 bases and J 8 bases; nucleotides not matched to a gene: 7. The CDR3 runs 14 residues. Using immunoSEQ multiplex PCR, the repertoire was profiled, and TCRdb retains in-frame clones only, with some absent. The table shows roughly 100,000 clones, with more than 75% occurring only once. This clone came up once. The source was peripheral blood, collected on day 0 of AZD1222 vaccination. The chain recombines TRBV10-1 with TRBJ1-4, with 7 bases aligning to TRBD1. The receptor's source is an adult in good health. As DNA, the CDR3 is TGCGCCAGCAGTGCGTTCCGGGACAGCGAAAAACTGTTTTTT. Protein sequence: CASSAFRDSEKLFF.